These 20 T cell receptor beta chains were sequenced from one sample in a study of blood T cell repertoires in COVID-19. The table came from immunoSEQ multiplex PCR; TCRdb's copy has only in-frame clones and leaves some out. The sample records tens of thousands of clones, 80% to 90% being singletons. Sequencing input: peripheral blood. Source of these receptors: a man aged 80 or over with acute or convalescent COVID-19.

The sample holds a few counts of this clone. The chain combines TRBV5-4 with TRBJ1-4, with D uncertain. The CDR3 is 16 residues long. V lost 0 bases and J lost 2, with 11 bases in between. Germline values: CDR1 SGHNT, CDR2 YYREEE (reference sequence). DNA for the CDR3: TGTGCCAGCAGCTTGGCTGCCCCGGGTACTAATGAAAAACTGTTTTTT. Its translation: CASSLAAPGTNEKLFF.

This chain joins TRBV5-5 and TRBJ2-7; tentative D call: TRBD1 (6 bases). CDR1 and CDR2 from the germline V gene are SGHKS and YYEKEE (reference sequence). Trimming removed 0 bases from V and 8 bases from J, with 24 bases in between. This CDR3 region has 17 residues. CDR3 in DNA: TGTGCCAGCAGCTTGGGGCAGGCGGACGGACCAGGGGATAAGCAGTACTTC. This sequence encodes CASSLGQADGPGDKQYF.

This chain uses TRBV7-2 with TRBJ2-7; 8 bases fit TRBD1. Germline V gene data show CDR1 as SGHTA and CDR2 as FQGNSA. The CDR3 length is 15 residues. V shed 1 base and J 2 bases; nucleotides not matched to a gene: 4. This chain's CDR3 is CASSLGQGIPYEQYF. For the CDR3, the DNA is TGTGCCAGCAGCTTAGGACAGGGGATTCCCTACGAGCAGTACTTC.

This clone was recorded only once. The rearrangement joins TRBV5-4 to TRBJ1-4; no clear D. Germline V gives CDR1 SGHNT, CDR2 YYREEE (reference sequence). The ends were cut back, 3 bases at V and 0 bases at J, with 3 bases in the middle. This CDR3 has 13 amino acids. In DNA, the CDR3 is TGTGCCAGCAGCTCCGCAACTAATGAAAAACTGTTTTTT. Encoded protein: CASSSATNEKLFF.

The chain recombines TRBV27 with TRBJ1-5; a possible D gene is TRBD1 (6 bases). CDR3 length: 15 amino acids. The germline CDR1 and CDR2 sequences are MNHEY and SMNVEV (reference sequence). Trimming cost V 5 bases and J 9 bases, with 20 bases left between them. The CDR3 sequence is CASSTLQGINGPQHF. CDR3 nucleotide sequence: TGTGCCAGCAGTACTTTACAGGGCATCAATGGGCCCCAGCATTTT.

The CDR3 sequence: CASSPIGQLGTEAFF. CDR3 sequence (DNA): TGTGCCAGCAGCCCCATCGGACAGTTGGGCACTGAAGCTTTCTTT. This sequence joins TRBV25-1 and TRBJ1-1; D perhaps matches TRBD1 (6 bases). There are 15 residues in the CDR3. From germline, CDR1 is MGHDK and CDR2 SYGVNS. V lost 6 bases and J 4 bases, leaving 18 bases between the germline ends.

This clone was observed a single time. V usage is TRBV30 and J usage is TRBJ1-3; D call uncertain. This CDR3 spans 15 amino acids. V was clipped by 3 bases and J by 3 bases, with 15 bases between them. In germline, CDR1 is GTSNPN, CDR2 SVGIG (reference sequence). DNA for the CDR3: TGTGCCTGGAGGTTGGACCCGGGGAATGGAAACACCATATATTTT. It is translated as CAWRLDPGNGNTIYF.

The chain uses TRBV7-9 and TRBJ2-7; possibly TRBD2 for D (7 bases). CDR1 is SEHNR, CDR2 FQNEAQ, per germline (reference sequence). The CDR3 is 14 residues long. Trimming pared 4 bases from V and 4 bases from J, leaving 14 bases between. This CDR3 reads CASSWDYREYEQYF. The CDR3 coding sequence is TGTGCCAGCAGCTGGGACTACAGGGAATACGAGCAGTACTTC. Variable domain in full (rest from reference TRBV7-9 and TRBJ2-7): DTGVSQNPRHKITKRGQNVTFRCDPISEHNRLYWYRQTLGQGPEFLTYFQNEAQLEKSRLLSDRFSAERPKGSFSTLEIQRTEQGDSAMYLCASSWDYREYEQYFGPGTRLTVT.

CDR3 region: CASSDPTSGASTDTQYF. The CDR3 nucleotides read TGTGCCAGCAGTGATCCGACTAGCGGGGCGAGCACAGATACGCAGTATTTT. The chain is built from TRBV6-1 and TRBJ2-3, with 11 bases that match TRBD2. V lost 3 bases to trimming and J lost 0 bases; unmatched junction nucleotides: 5. From germline, CDR1 is MNHNS and CDR2 SASEGT. The CDR3 has 17 amino acids.

The J gene is TRBJ1-1, the V gene TRBV2; D unresolved. CDR1 SNHLY and CDR2 FYNNEI come from the germline V gene. Trimming stripped 7 bases from V and 4 bases from J, with 13 bases between. This CDR3 contains 13 residues. The CDR3 coding sequence is TGTGCCAGCACTAATGTACAGACCACTGAAGCTTTCTTT. It translates to CASTNVQTTEAFF.

The chain joins TRBV18 to TRBJ1-2, with 7 bases fitting TRBD1. Germline lookup yields CDR1 KGHSH and CDR2 LQKENI. The CDR3 runs to 15 residues. V shed 3 bases, J shed 4 bases, and the junction held 8 bases outside the gene matches. CDR3 loop: CASSPEGQPTYGYTF. As DNA, the CDR3 is TGTGCCAGCTCACCCGAGGGACAGCCGACCTATGGCTACACCTTC. The full variable domain, rest sourced from reference TRBV18 and TRBJ1-2, is NAGVMQNPRHLVRRRGQEARLRCSPMKGHSHVYWYRQLPEEGLKFMVYLQKENIIDESGMPKERFSAEFPKEGPSILRIQQVVRGDSAAYFCASSPEGQPTYGYTFGSGTRLTVV.

The rearrangement uses TRBV6-5 and TRBJ1-1; D is unclear. CDR1 and CDR2 from the germline V gene are MNHEY and SVGAGI. The CDR3 contains 12 residues. Between the trimmed V and J ends, which lost 4 bases and 5 bases, there was a span of 8 bases. CDR3 DNA: TGTGCCAGCAGTTCGCGGATGACTGAAGCTTTCTTT. Its translation: CASSSRMTEAFF.

The rearrangement links TRBV4-2 to TRBJ1-2, with TRBD1 identical over 7 bases. This CDR3 comprises 17 residues. Trimming took 3 bases from V and 2 from J; bases not matched to a gene: 12. Germline V gene data show CDR1 as LGHNA and CDR2 as YNFKEQ. The CDR3 nucleotides are TGTGCCAGCAGCCACAAGGGGCAGGGGGTCGGAAACTATGGCTACACCTTC. Translation gives CASSHKGQGVGNYGYTF.

The J gene is TRBJ2-4, the V gene TRBV5-1, with 9 bases aligning to TRBD1. CDR3 length: 17 amino acids. V gave up 3 bases and J gave up 2 bases; unmatched junction bases: 9. Germline V lookup: CDR1 SGHRS, CDR2 YFSETQ. This chain's CDR3 is CASSSTGGYGTKNIQYF. CDR3 nucleotide sequence: TGCGCCAGCAGCTCGACAGGGGGTTATGGGACCAAAAACATTCAGTACTTC.

This clone was recorded a few times. V and J are TRBV28 and TRBJ2-2; TRBD2 might be the D (5 bases). This CDR3 spans 14 amino acids. Trimming took 2 bases from V and 4 from J, leaving 8 bases between them. The germline gives CDR1 MDHEN, CDR2 SYDVKM. The CDR3 is CASSLREPTGELFF. The CDR3 bases are TGTGCCAGCAGTTTAAGGGAGCCCACCGGGGAGCTGTTTTTT.

The gene calls are TRBV30 and TRBJ1-5, with 11 bases fitting TRBD1. Trimming cost V 5 bases and J 5 bases; bases outside gene matches: 2. The CDR3 is 13 residues long. Germline V lookup: CDR1 GTSNPN, CDR2 SVGIG (reference sequence). CDR3 nucleotide sequence: TGTGCCTGGGGGGGACAGGGGGATCAGCCCCAGCATTTT. Translated: CAWGGQGDQPQHF.

This clone showed up just a few times. This rearrangement joins TRBV7-9 to TRBJ1-1; weak D call: TRBD1 (5 bases). Germline V CDR1 and CDR2: SEHNR, FQNEAQ (reference sequence). This CDR3 spans 14 amino acids. V gave up 5 bases and J gave up 5 bases, with 15 bases separating them. CDR3 protein: CASSQQDYGTEAFF. In DNA form, the CDR3 reads TGTGCCAGCAGCCAACAGGACTATGGGACTGAAGCTTTCTTT.

The rearrangement links TRBV5-4 to TRBJ1-1, with D possibly being TRBD1 (5 bases). This CDR3 is 15 amino acids long. The V end lost 4 bases, the J end lost 6 bases, and 19 bases lay between the germline ends. Germline V gene lookup returns CDR1 SGHNT and CDR2 YYREEE (reference sequence). CDR3 DNA sequence: TGTGCCAGCAGCGTAGGGTCGGGGGAGATGGCTGAAGCTTTCTTT. The encoded protein is CASSVGSGEMAEAFF.

The chain is built from TRBV5-4 and TRBJ1-1, with a weak D call TRBD1 (5 bases). The germline gives CDR1 SGHNT, CDR2 YYREEE (reference sequence). This CDR3 comprises 14 residues. The germline V and J ends were trimmed by 6 bases and 3 bases, with 15 bases remaining between them. In nucleotides, the CDR3 is TGTGCCAGCACTCCCCGGGGGGGAGACACTGAAGCTTTCTTT. This translates into CASTPRGGDTEAFF.

This clone was seen only a few times. The J gene is TRBJ1-4, the V gene TRBV6-5; 8 positions agree with TRBD1. The junction had 5 bases not matched to a gene; V was cut back by 0 bases and J by 8 bases. CDR3 length equals 15 residues. From germline, CDR1 is MNHEY and CDR2 SVGAGI. As DNA, the CDR3 is TGTGCCAGCAGTTACTCCGACAGGGGACACGAAAAACTGTTTTTT. Translation: CASSYSDRGHEKLFF.